This T cell receptor beta chain stems from a study of Ad26.COV2.S vaccination and SARS-CoV-2 variants. Overall study context: Of the COV1001 trial arms, the Ad26.COV2.S arm included the donor. Once or twice, 56 days apart, Ad26.COV2.S was delivered intramuscularly.

The sample's treatment: some 19 received Ad26.COV2.S at low or high dose, single or two shots; 5 received placebo; per-sample allocation not given. Material that was analyzed had been drawn on day 63 after the first vaccine or placebo injection. In Boston, the donor was an adult between 18-55 years of age. This vaccine is an Ad26 vector that expresses the Wuhan-strain SARS-CoV-2 spike. The repertoire was sequenced with immunoSEQ multiplex PCR; TCRdb's copy has only in-frame clones and lacks some. The table has hundreds of thousands of clones, more than 75% seen once. Germline CDR1 and CDR2: SGHKS and YYEKEE (reference sequence). Trimming pared 1 base from V and 0 bases from J, leaving 10 bases between. The CDR3 is 16 amino acids.

The sequences come from peripheral blood, collected in a trial of Ad26.COV2.S vaccine versus placebo. This chain links TRBV5-5 with TRBJ2-2; D call uncertain. The receptor was isolated from a person aged 18-60 years who received the Ad26.COV2.S COVID-19 vaccine or a placebo. Here the CDR3 DNA reads TGTGCCAGCAGCTTGACGCCGACAACGAACACCGGGGAGCTGTTTTTT. Its protein is CASSLTPTTNTGELFF.